These T cell receptor beta chains were read from a single sample in a study of response to subunit inactivated influenza vaccine. TCRdb recomputed calls from the RT-PCR reads with MiXCR, one row per CDR3 protein. The sample contains a few hundred thousand distinct CDR3 sequences, about 20% of which appear only once. The sequences come from PBMCs from blood, collected less than 22 months after vaccination. These receptors came from a man aged 50 to 69 who received an inactivated influenza vaccine. Both conserved end residues are part of each CDR3.

j_call | v_call | cdr3_aa
TRBJ2-7 | TRBV4-1 | CASSQVSSGGTYEQYF
TRBJ2-7 | TRBV6-6 | CASSYPSGYEQYF
TRBJ1-6 | TRBV4-3 | CASSQVPRPGWGSPLHF
TRBJ1-3 | TRBV5-8 | CASSSGQGNSGNTIYF
TRBJ1-5 | TRBV18 | CASSPTGGVYSNQPQHF
TRBJ1-1 | TRBV5-1 | CASSLEPANTEAFF
TRBJ2-1 | TRBV14 | CASSVTAASYNEQFF
TRBJ2-5 | TRBV20-1 | CSPRGRDAAQETQYF
TRBJ2-3 | TRBV29-1 | CSVDLGLGLTDTQYF
TRBJ1-4 | TRBV4-3 | CASSRGTYSGEKLFF
TRBJ1-5 | TRBV6-2/TRBV6-3 | CASRPDYSNQPQHF
TRBJ1-2 | TRBV18 | CASSPPGEARDGYTF
TRBJ1-6 | TRBV6-5 | CASSYDHTGYNSPLHF
TRBJ1-5 | TRBV7-2 | CASSLKGLIYSNQPQHF
TRBJ2-6 | TRBV28 | CASRRGAGANVLTF
TRBJ1-4 | TRBV27 | CASSPARGQLFF
TRBJ2-1 | TRBV6-6 | CASSDPGRAYNEQFF
TRBJ1-1 | TRBV29-1 | CSVLQWDAKRRTEAFF
TRBJ2-5 | TRBV20-1 | CSAPRWGRAGETQYF
TRBJ1-2 | TRBV30 | CAWSVPGGGYGYTF
TRBJ2-1 | TRBV12-3/TRBV12-4 | CASSFGVLATLNEQFF
TRBJ1-5 | TRBV7-9 | CASSTNGDQPQHF
TRBJ2-7 | TRBV20-1 | CSAVSGEQYF
TRBJ1-2 | TRBV12-3/TRBV12-4 | CASGLGANYTF
TRBJ1-6 | TRBV28 | CASSLGRLGLYNSPLHF
TRBJ1-1 | TRBV7-2 | CASSLAILQGAQDTEAFF
TRBJ2-1 | TRBV11-1 | CASSLPSGSGGNEQFF
TRBJ1-1 | TRBV2 | CASSDWNTEAFF
TRBJ2-1 | TRBV7-8 | CASSLGGGRSEQFF
TRBJ1-1 | TRBV4-2 | CASSQVRQLNTEAFF
TRBJ2-1 | TRBV7-6 | CASSLRAGRSSYNEQFF
TRBJ2-5 | TRBV6-2/TRBV6-3 | CASSYSSLAGEVETQYF
TRBJ2-7 | TRBV28 | CASSFTGTFYEQYF
TRBJ2-7 | TRBV10-2 | CASSEFDRSGGEQYF
TRBJ1-5 | TRBV4-1 | CASSHPAGVGRPFQPQHF
TRBJ1-2 | TRBV9 | CASSVAQAGGTGIGGYTF
TRBJ2-7 | TRBV20-1 | CSLPGQGTYEQYF
TRBJ2-1 | TRBV7-8 | CASSVTGGIEQFF
TRBJ1-2 | TRBV28 | CASSWGGQDLGYTF
TRBJ1-5 | TRBV10-3 | CAISGHTDSNQPQHF
TRBJ1-1 | TRBV4-1 | CASSQSRGNTEAFF
TRBJ2-7 | TRBV29-1 | CSVGDRKREQYF